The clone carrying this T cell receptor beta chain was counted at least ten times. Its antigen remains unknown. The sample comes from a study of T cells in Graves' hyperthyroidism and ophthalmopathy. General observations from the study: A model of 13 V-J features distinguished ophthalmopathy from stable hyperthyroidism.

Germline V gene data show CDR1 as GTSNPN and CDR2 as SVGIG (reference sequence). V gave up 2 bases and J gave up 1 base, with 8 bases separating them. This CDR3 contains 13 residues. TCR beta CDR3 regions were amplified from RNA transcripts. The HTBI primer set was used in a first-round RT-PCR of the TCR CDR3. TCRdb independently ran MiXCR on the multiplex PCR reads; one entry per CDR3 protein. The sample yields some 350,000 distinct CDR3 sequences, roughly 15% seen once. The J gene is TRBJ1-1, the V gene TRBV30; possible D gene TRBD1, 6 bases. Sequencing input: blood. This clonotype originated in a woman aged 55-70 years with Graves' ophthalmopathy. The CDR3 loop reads CAWSLQGNTEAFF. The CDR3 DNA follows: TGTGCCTGGAGTCTACAGGGGAACACTGAAGCTTTCTTT. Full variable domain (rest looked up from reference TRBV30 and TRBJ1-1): SQTIHQWPATLVQPVGSPLSLECTVEGTSNPNLYWYRQAAGRGLQLLFYSVGIGQISSEVPQNLSASRPQDRQFILSSKKLLLSDSGFYLCAWSLQGNTEAFFGQGTRLTVV.